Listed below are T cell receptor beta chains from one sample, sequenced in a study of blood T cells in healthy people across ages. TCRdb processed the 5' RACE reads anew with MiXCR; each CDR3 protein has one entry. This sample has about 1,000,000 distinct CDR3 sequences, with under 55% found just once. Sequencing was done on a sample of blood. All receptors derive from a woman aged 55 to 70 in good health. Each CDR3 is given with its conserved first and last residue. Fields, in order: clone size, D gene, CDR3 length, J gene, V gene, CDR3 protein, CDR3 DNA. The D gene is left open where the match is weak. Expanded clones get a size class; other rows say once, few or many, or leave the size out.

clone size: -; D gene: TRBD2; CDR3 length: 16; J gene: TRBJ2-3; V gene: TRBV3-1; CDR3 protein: CASSQGGRAPTDTQYF; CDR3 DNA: TGTGCCAGCAGCCAAGGCGGGAGGGCCCCCACAGATACGCAGTATTTT
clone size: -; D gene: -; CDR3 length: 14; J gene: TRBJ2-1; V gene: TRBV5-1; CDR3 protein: CASSLGASFVEQFF; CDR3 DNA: TGCGCCAGCAGCTTGGGGGCTAGCTTCGTTGAGCAGTTCTTC
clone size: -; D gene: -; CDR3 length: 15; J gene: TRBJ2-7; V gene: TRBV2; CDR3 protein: CASSDPALGGYEQYF; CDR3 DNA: TGTGCCAGCAGCGACCCGGCACTCGGGGGCTACGAGCAGTACTTC
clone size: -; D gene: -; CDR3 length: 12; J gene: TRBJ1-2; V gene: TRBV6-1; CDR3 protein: CASSKGVSGYTF; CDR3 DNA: TGTGCCAGCTCCAAGGGGGTTAGTGGCTACACCTTC
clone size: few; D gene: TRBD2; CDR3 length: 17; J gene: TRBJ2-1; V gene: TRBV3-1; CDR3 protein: CASSQVTSGRAGNEQFF; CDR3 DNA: TGTGCCAGCAGCCAAGTAACTAGCGGGAGGGCCGGGAATGAGCAGTTCTTC
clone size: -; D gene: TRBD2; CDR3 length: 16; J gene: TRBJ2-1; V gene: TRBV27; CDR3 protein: CASSLRLAEVYNEQFF; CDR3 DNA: TGTGCCAGCAGTTTAAGACTAGCGGAGGTTTACAATGAGCAGTTCTTC
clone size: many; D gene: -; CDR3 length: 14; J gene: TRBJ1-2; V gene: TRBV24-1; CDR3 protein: CATSEGGREYGYTF; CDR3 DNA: TGTGCCACCAGTGAGGGGGGGCGCGAATATGGCTACACCTTC
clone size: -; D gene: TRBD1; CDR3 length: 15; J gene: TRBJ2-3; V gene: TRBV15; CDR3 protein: CATSSLTGQTDTQYF; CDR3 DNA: TGTGCCACCAGCTCACTGACAGGGCAAACAGATACGCAGTATTTT
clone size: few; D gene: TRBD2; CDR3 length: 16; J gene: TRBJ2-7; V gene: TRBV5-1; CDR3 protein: CASSLAPSGSINEQYF; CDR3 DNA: TGCGCCAGCAGCTTGGCACCTAGCGGGAGTATCAACGAGCAGTACTTC
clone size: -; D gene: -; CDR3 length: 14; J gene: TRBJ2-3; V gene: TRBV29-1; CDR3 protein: CSATVLASTDTQYF; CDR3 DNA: TGCAGCGCCACGGTACTGGCTAGCACAGATACGCAGTATTTT
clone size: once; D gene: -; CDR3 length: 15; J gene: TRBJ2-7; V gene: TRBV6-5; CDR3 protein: CASSYSQGNSYEQYF; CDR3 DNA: TGTGCCAGCAGTTACTCTCAGGGAAACTCCTACGAGCAGTACTTC
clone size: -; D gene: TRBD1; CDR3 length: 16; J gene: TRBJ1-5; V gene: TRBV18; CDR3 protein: CASSSDGQGARQPQHF; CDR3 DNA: TGTGCCAGCTCTTCCGACGGACAGGGGGCTCGGCAGCCCCAGCATTTT
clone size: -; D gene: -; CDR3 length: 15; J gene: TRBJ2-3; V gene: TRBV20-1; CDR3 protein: CSAPSARKVEDTQYF; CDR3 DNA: TGCAGTGCTCCCTCCGCGAGGAAGGTGGAAGATACGCAGTATTTT
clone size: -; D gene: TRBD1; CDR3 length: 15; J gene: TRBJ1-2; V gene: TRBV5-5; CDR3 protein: CASSLRQGAVYGYTF; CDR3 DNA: TGTGCCAGCAGCCTAAGACAGGGGGCCGTCTATGGCTACACCTTC
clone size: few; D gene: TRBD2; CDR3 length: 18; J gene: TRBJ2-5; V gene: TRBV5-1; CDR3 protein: CASSLDPTPQRGQETQYF; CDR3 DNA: TGCGCCAGCAGCTTGGACCCAACCCCACAGCGGGGCCAAGAGACCCAGTACTTC
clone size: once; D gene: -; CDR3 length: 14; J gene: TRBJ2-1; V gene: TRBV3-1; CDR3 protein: CASSQAFVMDEQFF; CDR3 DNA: TGTGCCAGCAGCCAAGCGTTCGTGATGGATGAGCAGTTCTTC
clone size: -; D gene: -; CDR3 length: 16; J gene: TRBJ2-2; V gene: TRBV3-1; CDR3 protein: CASSLRPLANTGELFF; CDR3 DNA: TGTGCCAGCAGCCTCCGCCCGCTAGCGAACACCGGGGAGCTGTTTTTT
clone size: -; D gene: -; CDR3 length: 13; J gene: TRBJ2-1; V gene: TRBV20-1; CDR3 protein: CSARFFAGNEQFF; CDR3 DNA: TGCAGTGCTAGATTTTTTGCGGGGAATGAGCAGTTCTTC
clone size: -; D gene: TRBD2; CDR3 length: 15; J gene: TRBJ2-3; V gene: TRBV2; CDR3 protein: CASSRAGGTTDTQYF; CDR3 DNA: TGTGCCAGCAGTAGGGCGGGAGGGACCACAGATACGCAGTATTTT
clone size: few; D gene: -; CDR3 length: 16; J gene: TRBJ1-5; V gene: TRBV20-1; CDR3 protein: CSARDGGNLPNQPQHF; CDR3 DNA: TGCAGTGCTAGAGATGGGGGGAACCTACCTAATCAGCCCCAGCATTTT
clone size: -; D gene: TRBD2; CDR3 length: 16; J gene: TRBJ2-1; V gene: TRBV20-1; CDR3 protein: CSASDPRTSAYNEQFF; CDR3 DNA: TGCAGTGCTAGTGACCCACGGACTAGCGCCTACAATGAGCAGTTCTTC
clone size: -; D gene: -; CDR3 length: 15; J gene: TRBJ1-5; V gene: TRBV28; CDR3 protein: CASSGGGGWGQPQHF; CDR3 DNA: TGTGCCAGCAGTGGGGGAGGGGGGTGGGGTCAGCCCCAGCATTTT
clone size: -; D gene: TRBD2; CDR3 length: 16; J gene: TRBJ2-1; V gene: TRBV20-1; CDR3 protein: CSASIASGRIRREQFF; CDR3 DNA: TGCAGTGCTAGTATCGCTAGCGGCCGCATAAGGCGTGAGCAGTTCTTC
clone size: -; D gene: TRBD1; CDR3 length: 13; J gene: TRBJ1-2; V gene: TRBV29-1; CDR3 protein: CSVGTGGVYGYTF; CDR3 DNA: TGCAGCGTTGGGACAGGGGGGGTCTATGGCTACACCTTC
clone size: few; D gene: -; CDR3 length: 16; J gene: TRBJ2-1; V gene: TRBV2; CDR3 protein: CASSEGTDSSYNEQFF; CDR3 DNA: TGTGCCAGCAGTGAAGGGACAGACTCCTCCTACAATGAGCAGTTCTTC
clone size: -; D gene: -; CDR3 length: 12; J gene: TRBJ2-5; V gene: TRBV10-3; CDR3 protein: CAHQGLGNEQYF; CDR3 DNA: TGTGCCCATCAGGGGCTGGGCAATGAGCAGTACTTC
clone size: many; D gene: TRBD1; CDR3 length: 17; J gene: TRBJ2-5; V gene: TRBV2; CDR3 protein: CASSAGTGGLEQETQYF; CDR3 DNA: TGTGCCAGCAGTGCCGGGACAGGGGGCTTGGAGCAAGAGACCCAGTACTTC
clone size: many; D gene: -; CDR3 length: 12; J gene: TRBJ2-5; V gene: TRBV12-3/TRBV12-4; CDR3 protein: CASSSNAETQYF; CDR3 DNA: TGTGCCAGCAGCTCAAACGCAGAGACCCAGTACTTC
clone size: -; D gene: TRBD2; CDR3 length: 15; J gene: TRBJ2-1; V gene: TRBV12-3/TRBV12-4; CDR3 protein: CASSRPTSGYNEQFF; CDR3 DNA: TGTGCCAGCAGTCGGCCGACTAGCGGCTACAATGAGCAGTTCTTC
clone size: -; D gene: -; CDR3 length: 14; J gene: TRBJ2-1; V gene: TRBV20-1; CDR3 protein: CSARDARTVGEQFF; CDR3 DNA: TGCAGTGCTAGAGATGCCCGGACAGTCGGTGAGCAGTTCTTC
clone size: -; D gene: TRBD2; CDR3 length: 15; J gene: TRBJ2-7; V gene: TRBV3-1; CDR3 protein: CASSRPGLAVYEQYF; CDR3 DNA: TGTGCCAGCAGCCGTCCGGGACTAGCGGTCTACGAGCAGTACTTC